The table lists the clone carrying this T cell receptor (beta chain) with many counts. Its antigen is unidentified. From RNA transcripts, TCR beta CDR3 regions were amplified. In the first-round RT-PCR of the TCR CDR3, the HTBI primer set was used. TCRdb independently ran MiXCR on the multiplex PCR reads; one entry per CDR3 protein. The table has around 300,000 distinct CDR3 sequences, roughly 14% seen once. The sample originates from a study of T cells in Graves' hyperthyroidism and ophthalmopathy. Study-wide findings and caveats: The majority of expanded thyroid clonotypes above 0.001 also appeared in blood. By a 13 V-J model, ophthalmopathy was set apart from stable hyperthyroidism.

Germline V gene sequence: CDR1 MDHEN, CDR2 SYDVKM. The length of the CDR3 is 15 residues. V was clipped by 3 bases and J by 3 bases, with 14 bases between them. Sequencing was performed on blood. The genes are TRBV28 and TRBJ1-2; D ambiguous. This clonotype originated in a woman under 40 with Graves' hyperthyroidism that later progressed to Graves' ophthalmopathy. The CDR3 loop is CASSLPSGVYYGYTF. The CDR3 DNA sequence: TGTGCCAGCAGTTTGCCTAGCGGGGTTTACTATGGCTACACCTTC.